The 11 T cell receptor beta chains in this list originate from one sample, sequenced in a study of T cells after yellow fever vaccination. TCRdb re-called the 5' RACE reads with MiXCR, one entry per CDR3 protein. The table includes about 630,000 distinct CDR3 sequences, roughly 12% detected once. Specimen: PBMCs, collected on the day of the yellow fever booster vaccination. The receptor set was obtained from a man aged 25-45 years who received the YFV17D yellow fever vaccine.

This clonotype was seen more than once but under ten times. The rearrangement uses TRBV20-1 and TRBJ2-1, with unresolved D. CDR1 is DFQATT and CDR2 is SNEGSKA in the germline V gene (reference sequence). V was clipped by 5 bases and J by 6 bases, with 11 bases between them. The CDR3 totals 12 residues. The CDR3 loop is CSAFLDLNEQFF. The CDR3 bases are TGCAGTGCTTTTCTAGACCTCAATGAGCAGTTCTTC.

This clonotype turned up a few times. The rearrangement links TRBV24-1 to TRBJ2-5; TRBD1 aligns across 9 bases. CDR3 length: 17 residues. Germline V lookup: CDR1 KGHDR, CDR2 SFDVKD. The ends lost 0 bases at V and 5 bases at J; junction bases unmatched: 9. CDR3 loop: CATSDLSGTGSLETQYF. In DNA form, the CDR3 reads TGTGCCACCAGTGATTTGTCCGGGACAGGGAGTTTGGAGACCCAGTACTTC.

The gene calls are TRBV20-1 and TRBJ2-7, with 9 bases identical to TRBD2. The CDR3 runs to 12 residues. Per the germline V gene, CDR1 is DFQATT and CDR2 is SNEGSKA (reference sequence). CDR3: CSKSAGGYEQYF. CDR3 nucleotide sequence: TGCAGCAAGAGCGCGGGAGGGTACGAGCAGTACTTC.

This clonotype was counted only a few times. V usage is TRBV12-3 or TRBV12-4 and J usage is TRBJ1-5; D not resolved. Trimming removed 4 bases at V and 6 bases at J, with 16 bases between. The CDR3 runs 15 residues. CDR3 region: CASSSRWEVGQPQHF. CDR3 DNA: TGTGCCAGCAGTTCCCGGTGGGAGGTCGGTCAGCCCCAGCATTTT.

This clonotype was counted a few times. The gene calls are TRBV4-3 and TRBJ1-5; D unresolved. Per germline, CDR1 LGHNA and CDR2 YSLEER. This CDR3 comprises 15 residues. V dropped 1 base and J dropped 0 bases, with 7 bases sitting between them. CDR3 amino acids: CASSQVVGSNQPQHF. CDR3 nucleotide sequence: TGCGCCAGCAGCCAAGTTGTTGGTAGCAATCAGCCCCAGCATTTT.

This clonotype was counted between two and nine times. J is TRBJ2-2 and V is TRBV4-2; D may be TRBD2 (5 bases). The CDR3 loop spans 16 amino acids. Between the trimmed V and J ends, which lost 2 bases and 3 bases, there was a span of 13 bases. CDR1 is LGHNA and CDR2 is YNFKEQ in the germline V gene. CDR3 residues: CASSQYSSRDTGELFF. DNA for the CDR3: TGTGCCAGCAGCCAATACTCTAGCCGGGACACCGGGGAGCTGTTTTTT.

V usage is TRBV9 and J usage is TRBJ2-3; tentative D call: TRBD1 (5 bases). The ends were cut back, 0 bases at V and 10 bases at J, with 21 bases in the middle. Germline loops: CDR1 SGDLS, CDR2 YYNGEE. This CDR3 region has 16 residues. The CDR3 DNA reads as TGTGCCAGCAGCGTAGTTAACGGGCAGGGCTTTGATCCGCAGTATTTT. Protein: CASSVVNGQGFDPQYF.

This chain connects TRBV7-2 to TRBJ2-7, with D possibly being TRBD1 (5 bases). This CDR3 comprises 15 residues. Germline V gene data show CDR1 as SGHTA and CDR2 as FQGNSA. The V end lost 5 bases, the J end lost 4 bases, and 18 bases lay between the germline ends. The CDR3: CASSPIQGAWYEQYF. CDR3 nucleotides: TGTGCCAGCAGCCCTATACAAGGGGCCTGGTACGAGCAGTACTTC.

This chain links TRBV7-2 with TRBJ1-1; 7 nucleotides align to TRBD1. V trimming: 3 bases; J trimming: 3 bases; junction bases outside the gene matches: 4. This CDR3 is built from 14 residues. CDR1 SGHTA and CDR2 FQGNSA come from the germline V gene. Here the CDR3 DNA reads TGTGCCAGCAGCTTTGAGGGGGCCTACACTGAAGCTTTCTTT. It translates to CASSFEGAYTEAFF.

In its sample, this clonotype was seen a few times. The chain recombines TRBV19 with TRBJ1-5, with D unresolved. V lost 9 bases to trimming and J lost 0 bases, with 15 bases between them. The CDR3 has 15 amino acids. The germline CDR1 and CDR2 sequences are LNHDA and SQIVND (reference sequence). The CDR3 nucleotides read TGTGCCAGCGGAGATCGCCCTTATAGCAATCAGCCCCAGCATTTT. Amino acids: CASGDRPYSNQPQHF.

This clonotype was recorded a few times. The chain joins TRBV3-1 to TRBJ2-2, with 10 bases fitting TRBD2. Germline trimming cut 1 base from V and 13 bases from J; bases unmatched to any gene: 9. This CDR3 contains 15 residues. Germline V CDR1 and CDR2: LGHDT, YNNKEL (reference sequence). The CDR3 coding sequence is TGTGCCAGCAGCCAAGTTTCAGCGGGAGGGCCGGGGCTGTTTTTT. It is translated as CASSQVSAGGPGLFF.